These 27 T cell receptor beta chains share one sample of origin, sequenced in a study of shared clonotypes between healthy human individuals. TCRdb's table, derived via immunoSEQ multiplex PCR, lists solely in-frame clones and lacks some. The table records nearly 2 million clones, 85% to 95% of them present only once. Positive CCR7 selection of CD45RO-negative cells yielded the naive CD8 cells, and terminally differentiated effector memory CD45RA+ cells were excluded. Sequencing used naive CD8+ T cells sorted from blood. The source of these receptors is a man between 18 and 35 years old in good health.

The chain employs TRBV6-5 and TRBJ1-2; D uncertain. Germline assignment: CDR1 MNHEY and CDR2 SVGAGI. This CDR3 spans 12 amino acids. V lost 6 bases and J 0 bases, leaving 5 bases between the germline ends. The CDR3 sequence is CASSGTNYGYTF. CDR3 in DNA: TGTGCCAGCAGCGGGACTAACTATGGCTACACCTTC.

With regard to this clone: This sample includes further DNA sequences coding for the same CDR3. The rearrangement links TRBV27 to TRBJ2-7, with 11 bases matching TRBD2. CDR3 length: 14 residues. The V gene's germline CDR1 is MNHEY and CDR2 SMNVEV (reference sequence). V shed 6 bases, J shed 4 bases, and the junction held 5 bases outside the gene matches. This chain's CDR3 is CASSTGTSGYEQYF. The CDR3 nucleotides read TGTGCCAGCAGCACCGGGACTAGCGGTTACGAGCAGTACTTC.

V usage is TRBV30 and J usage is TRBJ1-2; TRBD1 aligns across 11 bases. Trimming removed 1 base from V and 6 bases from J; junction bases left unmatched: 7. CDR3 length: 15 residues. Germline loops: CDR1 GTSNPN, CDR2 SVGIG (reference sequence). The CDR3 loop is CAWSAGQGARDGYTF. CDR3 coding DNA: TGTGCCTGGAGTGCCGGACAGGGGGCAAGGGATGGCTACACCTTC.

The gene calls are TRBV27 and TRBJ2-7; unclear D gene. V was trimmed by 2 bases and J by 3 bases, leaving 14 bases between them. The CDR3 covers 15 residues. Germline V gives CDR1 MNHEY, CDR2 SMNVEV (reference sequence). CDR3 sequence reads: CASSLKAANGYEQYF. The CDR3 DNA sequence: TGTGCCAGCAGTTTAAAGGCAGCGAATGGCTACGAGCAGTACTTC.

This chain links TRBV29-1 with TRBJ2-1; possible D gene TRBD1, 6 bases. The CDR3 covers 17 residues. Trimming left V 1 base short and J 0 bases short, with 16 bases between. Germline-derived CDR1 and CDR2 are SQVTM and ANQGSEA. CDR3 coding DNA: TGCAGCGTTGAAGGGGGGCACCGGGACAACTCCTACAATGAGCAGTTCTTC. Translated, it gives CSVEGGHRDNSYNEQFF.

CDR3 loop: CASSYGTVGGNQPQHF. CDR3 DNA: TGTGCCAGCAGCTATGGGACAGTTGGAGGCAATCAGCCCCAGCATTTT. The V and J genes are TRBV5-6 and TRBJ1-5; TRBD1 matches at 7 bases. V shed 3 bases and J 2 bases; nucleotides not matched to a gene: 8. Germline V CDR1 and CDR2: SGHDT, YYEEEE. This CDR3 region has 16 residues.

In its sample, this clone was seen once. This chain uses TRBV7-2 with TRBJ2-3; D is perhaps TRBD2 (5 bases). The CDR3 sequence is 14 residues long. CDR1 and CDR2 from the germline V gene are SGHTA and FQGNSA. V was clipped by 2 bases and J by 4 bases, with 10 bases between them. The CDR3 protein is CASSLRGQADTQYF. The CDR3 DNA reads TGTGCCAGCAGCTTACGAGGGCAGGCAGATACGCAGTATTTT. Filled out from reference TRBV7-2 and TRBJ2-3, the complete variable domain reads GAGVSQSPSNKVTEKGKDVELRCDPISGHTALYWYRQSLGQGLEFLIYFQGNSAPDKSGLPSDRFSAERTGGSVSTLTIQRTQQEDSAVYLCASSLRGQADTQYFGPGTRLTVL.

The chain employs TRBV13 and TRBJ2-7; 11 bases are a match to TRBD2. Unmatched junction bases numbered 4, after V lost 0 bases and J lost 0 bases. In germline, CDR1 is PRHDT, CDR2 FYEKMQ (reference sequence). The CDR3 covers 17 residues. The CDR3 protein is CASSLGLAGAISYEQYF. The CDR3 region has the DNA TGTGCCAGCAGCTTAGGACTAGCGGGGGCCATCTCCTACGAGCAGTACTTC. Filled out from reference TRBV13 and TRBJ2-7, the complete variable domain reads AAGVIQSPRHLIKEKRETATLKCYPIPRHDTVYWYQQGPGQDPQFLISFYEKMQSDKGSIPDRFSAQQFSDYHSELNMSSLELGDSALYFCASSLGLAGAISYEQYFGPGTRLTVT.

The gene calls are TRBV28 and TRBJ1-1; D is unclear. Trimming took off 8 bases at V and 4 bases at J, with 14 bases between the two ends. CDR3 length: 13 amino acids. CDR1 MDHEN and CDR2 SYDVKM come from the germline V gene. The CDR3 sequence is CASGHSGGTEAFF. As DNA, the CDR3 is TGTGCCAGCGGCCATAGCGGCGGCACTGAAGCTTTCTTT.

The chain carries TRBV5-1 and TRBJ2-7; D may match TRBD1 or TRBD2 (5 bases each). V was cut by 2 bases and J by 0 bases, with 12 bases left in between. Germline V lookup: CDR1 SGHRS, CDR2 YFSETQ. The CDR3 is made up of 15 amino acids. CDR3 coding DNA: TGCGCCAGCAGCTTCGGGGCAGGTCACTCCTACGAGCAGTACTTC. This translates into CASSFGAGHSYEQYF.

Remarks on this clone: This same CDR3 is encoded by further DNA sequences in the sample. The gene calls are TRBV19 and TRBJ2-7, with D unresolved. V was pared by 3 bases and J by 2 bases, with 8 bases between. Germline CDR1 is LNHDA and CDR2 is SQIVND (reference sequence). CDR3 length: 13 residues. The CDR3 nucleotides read TGTGCCAGTAGTATCAGTGTGACCTACGAGCAGTACTTC. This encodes CASSISVTYEQYF.

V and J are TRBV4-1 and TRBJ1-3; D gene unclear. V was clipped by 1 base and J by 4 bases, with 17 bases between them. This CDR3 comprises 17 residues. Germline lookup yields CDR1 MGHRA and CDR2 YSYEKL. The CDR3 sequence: CASSQAPVGSGGNTIYF. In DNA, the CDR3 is TGCGCCAGCAGCCAAGCGCCGGTTGGGAGCGGGGGAAACACCATATATTTT.

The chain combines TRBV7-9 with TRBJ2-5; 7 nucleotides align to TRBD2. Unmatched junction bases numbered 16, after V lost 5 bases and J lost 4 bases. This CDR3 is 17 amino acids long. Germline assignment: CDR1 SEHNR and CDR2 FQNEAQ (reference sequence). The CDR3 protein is CASSPRNSRTRVETQYF. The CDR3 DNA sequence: TGTGCCAGCAGCCCAAGAAATAGCCGGACTAGGGTAGAGACCCAGTACTTC.

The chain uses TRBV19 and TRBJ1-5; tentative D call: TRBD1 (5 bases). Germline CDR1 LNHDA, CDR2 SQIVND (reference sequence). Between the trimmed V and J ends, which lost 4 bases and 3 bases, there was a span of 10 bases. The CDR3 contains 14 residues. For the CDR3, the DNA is TGTGCCAGTAGTACCCGGGGGGACAATCAGCCCCAGCATTTT. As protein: CASSTRGDNQPQHF.

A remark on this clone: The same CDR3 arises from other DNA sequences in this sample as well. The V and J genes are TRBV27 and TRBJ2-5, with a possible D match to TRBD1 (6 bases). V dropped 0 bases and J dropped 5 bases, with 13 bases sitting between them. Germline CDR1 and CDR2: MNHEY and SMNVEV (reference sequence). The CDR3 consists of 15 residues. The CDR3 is CASSLSGGSGETQYF. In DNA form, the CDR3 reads TGTGCCAGCAGTTTATCTGGGGGCTCGGGCGAGACCCAGTACTTC.

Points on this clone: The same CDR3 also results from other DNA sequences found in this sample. The CDR3 DNA sequence: TGCGCCAGCAGCTTAGGCCAGGGGGTCCACGAGCAGTACTTC. Protein: CASSLGQGVHEQYF. V and J are TRBV5-1 and TRBJ2-7, with 7 bases fitting TRBD1. CDR1 SGHRS and CDR2 YFSETQ come from the germline V gene. J lost 5 bases, V lost 2 bases, and 7 bases had no gene match. This CDR3 has 14 residues.

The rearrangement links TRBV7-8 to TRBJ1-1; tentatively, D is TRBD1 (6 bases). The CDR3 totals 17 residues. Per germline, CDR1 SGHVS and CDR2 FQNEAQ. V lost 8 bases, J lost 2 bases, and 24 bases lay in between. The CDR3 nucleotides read TGTGCCAGCGGGCCAATGGCAGGGGATTTAAATAACACTGAAGCTTTCTTT. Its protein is CASGPMAGDLNNTEAFF.

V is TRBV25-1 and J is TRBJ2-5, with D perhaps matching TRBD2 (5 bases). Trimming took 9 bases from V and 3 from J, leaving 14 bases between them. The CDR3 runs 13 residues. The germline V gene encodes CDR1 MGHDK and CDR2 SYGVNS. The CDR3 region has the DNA TGTGCCAGTACCCGGGGAGCGGAAGAGACCCAGTACTTC. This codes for CASTRGAEETQYF.

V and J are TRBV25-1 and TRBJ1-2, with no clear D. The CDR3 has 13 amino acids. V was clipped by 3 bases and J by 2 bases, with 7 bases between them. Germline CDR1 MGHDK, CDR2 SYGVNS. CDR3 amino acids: CASSDVTNYGYTF. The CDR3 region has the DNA TGTGCCAGCAGTGATGTTACAAACTATGGCTACACCTTC.

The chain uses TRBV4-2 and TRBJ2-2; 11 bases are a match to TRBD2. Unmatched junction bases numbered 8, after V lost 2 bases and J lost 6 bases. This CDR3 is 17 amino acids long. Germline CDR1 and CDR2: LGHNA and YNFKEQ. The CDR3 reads CASSQIVAGGPSGELFF. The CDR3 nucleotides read TGTGCCAGCAGCCAAATTGTAGCGGGGGGGCCCTCCGGGGAGCTGTTTTTT.

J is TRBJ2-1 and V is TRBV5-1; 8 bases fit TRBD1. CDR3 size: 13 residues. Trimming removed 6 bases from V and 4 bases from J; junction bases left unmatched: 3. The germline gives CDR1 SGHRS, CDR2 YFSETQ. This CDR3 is CASTGQGYNEQFF. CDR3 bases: TGCGCCAGCACCGGACAGGGATACAATGAGCAGTTCTTC. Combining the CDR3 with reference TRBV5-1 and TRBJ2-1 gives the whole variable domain KAGVTQTPRYLIKTRGQQVTLSCSPISGHRSVSWYQQTPGQGLQFLFEYFSETQRNKGNFPGRFSGRQFSNSRSEMNVSTLELGDSALYLCASTGQGYNEQFFGPGTRLTVL.

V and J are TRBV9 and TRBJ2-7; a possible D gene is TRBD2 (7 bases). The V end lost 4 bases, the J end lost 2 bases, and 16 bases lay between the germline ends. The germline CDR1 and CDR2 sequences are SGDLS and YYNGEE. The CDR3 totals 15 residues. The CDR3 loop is CASSQGGGLAYEQYF. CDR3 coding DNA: TGTGCCAGCAGCCAAGGGGGGGGCCTCGCCTACGAGCAGTACTTC. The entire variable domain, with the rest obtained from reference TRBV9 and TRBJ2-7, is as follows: DSGVTQTPKHLITATGQRVTLRCSPRSGDLSVYWYQQSLDQGLQFLIQYYNGEERAKGNILERFSAQQFPDLHSELNLSSLELGDSALYFCASSQGGGLAYEQYFGPGTRLTVT.

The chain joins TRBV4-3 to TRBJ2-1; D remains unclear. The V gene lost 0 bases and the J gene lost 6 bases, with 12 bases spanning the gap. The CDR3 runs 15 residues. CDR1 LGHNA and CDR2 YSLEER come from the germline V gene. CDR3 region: CASSQDPDWANEQFF. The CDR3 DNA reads TGCGCCAGCAGCCAAGATCCCGACTGGGCCAATGAGCAGTTCTTC.

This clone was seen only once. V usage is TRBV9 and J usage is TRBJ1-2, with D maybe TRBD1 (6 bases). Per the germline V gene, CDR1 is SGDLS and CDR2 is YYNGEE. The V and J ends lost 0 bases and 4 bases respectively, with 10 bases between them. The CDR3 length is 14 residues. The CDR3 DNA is TGTGCCAGCAGCGTAGGGGACACCCCCTATGGCTACACCTTC. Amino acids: CASSVGDTPYGYTF. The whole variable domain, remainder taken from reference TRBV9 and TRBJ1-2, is DSGVTQTPKHLITATGQRVTLRCSPRSGDLSVYWYQQSLDQGLQFLIQYYNGEERAKGNILERFSAQQFPDLHSELNLSSLELGDSALYFCASSVGDTPYGYTFGSGTRLTVV.

CDR3 bases: TGCGCCAGCACCTTAGTAGCGGGGACCTACAATGAGCAGTTCTTC. As protein: CASTLVAGTYNEQFF. The chain carries TRBV5-1 and TRBJ2-1; 8 bases fit TRBD2. With V trimmed by 6 bases and J by 2 bases, 7 bases remained unmatched. CDR3 size: 15 residues. The germline CDR1 and CDR2 sequences are SGHRS and YFSETQ.

The chain's CDR3 is CASSQTPFIGGEFSQPQHF. As DNA, the CDR3 is TGTGCCAGCAGCCAAACACCTTTTATTGGGGGCGAATTCTCTCAGCCCCAGCATTTT. The gene calls are TRBV16 and TRBJ1-5, with D maybe TRBD1 (6 bases). V lost 2 bases and J lost 6, with 26 bases in between. The germline gives CDR1 KGHSY, CDR2 FQNENV. This CDR3 has 19 residues.

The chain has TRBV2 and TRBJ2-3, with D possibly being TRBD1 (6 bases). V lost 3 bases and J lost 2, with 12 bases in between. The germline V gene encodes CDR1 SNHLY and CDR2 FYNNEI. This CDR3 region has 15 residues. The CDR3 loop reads CASSDRDTTTDTQYF. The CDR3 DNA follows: TGTGCCAGCAGTGATAGGGACACTACCACAGATACGCAGTATTTT.